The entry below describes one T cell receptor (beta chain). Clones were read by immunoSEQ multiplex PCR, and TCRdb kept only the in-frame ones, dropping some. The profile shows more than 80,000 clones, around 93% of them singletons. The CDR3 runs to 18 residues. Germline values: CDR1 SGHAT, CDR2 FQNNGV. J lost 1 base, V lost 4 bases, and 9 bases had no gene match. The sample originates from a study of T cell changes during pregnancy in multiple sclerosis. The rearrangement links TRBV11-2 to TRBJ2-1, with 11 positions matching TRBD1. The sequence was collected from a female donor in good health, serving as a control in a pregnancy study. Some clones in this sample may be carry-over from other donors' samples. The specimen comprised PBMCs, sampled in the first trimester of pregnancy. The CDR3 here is CASSSLNRDRGSYNEQFF. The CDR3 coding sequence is TGTGCCAGCAGCTCCTTAAACCGGGACAGGGGGTCCTACAATGAGCAGTTCTTC.